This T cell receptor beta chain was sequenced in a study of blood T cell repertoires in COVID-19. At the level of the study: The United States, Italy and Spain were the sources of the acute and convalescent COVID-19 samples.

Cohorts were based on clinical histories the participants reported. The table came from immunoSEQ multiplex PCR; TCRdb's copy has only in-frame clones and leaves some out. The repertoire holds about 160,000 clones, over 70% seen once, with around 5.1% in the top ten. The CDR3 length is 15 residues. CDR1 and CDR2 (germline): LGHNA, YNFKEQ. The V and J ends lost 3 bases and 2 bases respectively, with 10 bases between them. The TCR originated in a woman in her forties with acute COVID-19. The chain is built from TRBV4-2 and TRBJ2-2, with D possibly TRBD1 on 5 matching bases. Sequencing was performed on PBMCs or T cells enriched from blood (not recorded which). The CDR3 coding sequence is TGTGCCAGCAGCCAGACCGACAGAAACACCGGGGAGCTGTTTTTT. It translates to CASSQTDRNTGELFF.